The TCR beta chain described here comes from a study of regulatory T cells in long-lasting Graves disease. To make TCR beta libraries, researchers used iRepertoire HTBI primers and Arm-PCR of CDR3 regions. TCRdb recomputed calls from the multiplex PCR reads with MiXCR, one row per CDR3 protein. Here the sample spans roughly 510,000 distinct CDR3 sequences, more than 15% being singletons. Study-wide findings and caveats: There were preferences for TRBV28, TRBJ1-2 and TRBJ2-5 in persistent disease.

The time point is: newly diagnosed GD, antithyroid drugs for less than 3 months. From PBMCs, RNA was extracted and then used to make the TCR library. Patient provenance is recorded as an endocrinology department in Xi'an, China. CDR1 MNHEY and CDR2 SMNVEV come from the germline V gene (reference sequence). This CDR3 has 15 amino acids. V was clipped by 6 bases and J by 2 bases; unmatched bases: 5. This clonotype was detected ten times or more. Antigen unknown. A further study also used this sample, focusing on T cells in Graves' hyperthyroidism and ophthalmopathy. That report adds: Blood samples included most of the expanded thyroid clonotypes exceeding 0.001.

This TCR was recovered from a man aged 18 to 29 with Graves disease. The chain links TRBV27 to TRBJ2-1; the match to TRBD2 covers 9 bases. Sequenced material: peripheral blood mononuclear cells (PBMCs), taken at new diagnosis, from a patient treated with antithyroid drugs. The CDR3 DNA is TGTGCCAGCAGCTTTTCTAGCGGGACCTACAATGAGCAGTTCTTC. Its protein product is CASSFSSGTYNEQFF.